This TCR beta chain was sequenced in a study of cytomegalovirus exposure and HLA in healthy donors. Findings and limits, study-wide: Later, an analysis found that common viral pathogens appeared to be linked with several of the most significant clusters.

Turning to this clone: What it binds is not known.

The V gene's germline CDR1 is SGHTA and CDR2 FQGTGA. The CDR3 length is 15 residues. With 1 base clipped from V and 2 bases from J, the junction kept 3 bases outside the gene matches. The PCR was carried out with 60 Vbeta primers and 13 Jbeta primers. Some clones are missing from TCRdb's copy, which holds only in-frame ones; the method was immunoSEQ multiplex PCR. The table records fewer than 200,000 clones, around four fifths of them present only once. The chain employs TRBV7-3 and TRBJ2-5; TRBD2 matches 8 bases. Sequenced material: PBMCs. The sequence derives from a man aged 40-49 years in good health and CMV-seropositive. Here the CDR3 reads CASSLNGGGQETQYF. The CDR3 coding sequence is TGTGCCAGCAGCTTAAATGGCGGGGGGCAAGAGACCCAGTACTTC.